The 23 T cell receptor beta chains listed next were all sequenced from one sample in a study of cytomegalovirus exposure and HLA in healthy donors. PCR used 60 Vbeta primers and 13 Jbeta primers. Clones were sequenced by immunoSEQ multiplex PCR, and TCRdb holds only the in-frame ones, with some missing. This sample has some 120,000 clones, with roughly 18% found just once. Sequenced: PBMCs. These receptor sequences come from a female donor in good health and CMV-seropositive.

This clone showed up just a few times. V gene TRBV5-4 combines with J gene TRBJ1-4; 8 bases agree with TRBD1. Germline V gives CDR1 SGHNT, CDR2 YYREEE (reference sequence). The CDR3 is 14 amino acids. V trimming: 5 bases; J trimming: 5 bases; junction bases outside the gene matches: 5. CDR3 residues: CASRPDRANEKLFF. The CDR3 region has the DNA TGTGCCAGCAGACCGGACAGGGCGAATGAAAAACTGTTTTTT.

This clone was seen more than once but under ten times. J is TRBJ1-1 and V is TRBV9; no definite D call. The CDR3 is 14 residues long. The germline V gene encodes CDR1 SGDLS and CDR2 YYNGEE. V was cut by 0 bases and J by 3 bases, with 9 bases left in between. CDR3 region: CASSVAPGDTEAFF. The CDR3 DNA is TGTGCCAGCAGCGTAGCCCCAGGCGACACTGAAGCTTTCTTT.

This clone has only a few counts. The rearrangement uses TRBV6-1 and TRBJ2-1; the D gene is possibly TRBD1 (5 bases). This CDR3 has 15 residues. Trimming shortened V by 1 base and J by 0 bases, and 7 bases separated the two germline ends. From germline, CDR1 is MNHNS and CDR2 SASEGT. The CDR3 DNA follows: TGTGCCAGCAGTGAAGACAGGAGCTCCTACAATGAGCAGTTCTTC. It encodes CASSEDRSSYNEQFF.

The V call is TRBV5-4, the J call TRBJ2-7, with 10 bases that match TRBD1. V was clipped by 0 bases and J by 1 base; unmatched bases: 4. Germline V gene sequence: CDR1 SGHNT, CDR2 YYREEE (reference sequence). CDR3 size: 16 residues. In DNA, the CDR3 is TGTGCCAGCAGCTTGGGGGGACAGGGGACTTCCTACGAGCAGTACTTC. This gives the protein CASSLGGQGTSYEQYF.

The V gene is TRBV4-2, the J gene TRBJ1-2; 7 positions match TRBD1. V shed 2 bases and J 7 bases; nucleotides not matched to a gene: 7. Germline CDR1 is LGHNA and CDR2 is YNFKEQ. The CDR3 has 14 residues. The CDR3 reads CASSQRTGVAGYTF. The CDR3 bases are TGTGCCAGCAGCCAACGAACAGGGGTTGCTGGCTACACCTTC.

This clone was seen a few times. The chain carries TRBV7-2 and TRBJ1-1, with 7 bases fitting TRBD1. The trim removed 1 base at V and 0 bases at J, leaving 5 bases unmatched. The germline CDR1 and CDR2 sequences are SGHTA and FQGNSA. This CDR3 contains 16 residues. CDR3 sequence: CASSLGTGPMNTEAFF. In DNA form, the CDR3 reads TGTGCCAGCAGCTTAGGGACAGGACCCATGAACACTGAAGCTTTCTTT.

This clone came up a few times. The V call is TRBV5-1, the J call TRBJ2-5; 7 bases fit TRBD1. Germline V CDR1 and CDR2: SGHRS, YFSETQ. V lost 3 bases, J lost 9 bases, and 17 bases stayed unmatched. The length of the CDR3 is 16 residues. The CDR3 DNA is TGCGCCAGCAGCTCGGGACAGTTGGCCGCCCAGGAGCCCCAGTACTTC. Translating it yields CASSSGQLAAQEPQYF.

The chain has TRBV29-1 and TRBJ2-4; 8 nucleotides line up with TRBD1. In germline, CDR1 is SQVTM, CDR2 ANQGSEA. This CDR3 is built from 13 residues. Trimming cost V 7 bases and J 6 bases; bases outside gene matches: 8. The CDR3 protein is CSGLGQGPNIQYF. In DNA form, the CDR3 reads TGCAGCGGCCTTGGACAGGGCCCAAACATTCAGTACTTC.

CDR3 residues: CASSQDGATGVYGYTF. The CDR3 DNA reads as TGCGCCAGCAGCCAAGATGGGGCAACAGGGGTCTATGGCTACACCTTC. This chain links TRBV4-3 with TRBJ1-2; 7 bases are shared with TRBD1. The CDR3 covers 16 residues. V dropped 0 bases and J dropped 4; count of bases not matched to a gene: 8. In germline, CDR1 is LGHNA, CDR2 YSLEER.

This chain joins TRBV6-5 and TRBJ1-6; D is unclear. V was trimmed by 2 bases and J by 9 bases, leaving 11 bases between them. CDR3 length equals 14 residues. The V gene's germline CDR1 is MNHEY and CDR2 SVGAGI. The CDR3 spells CASSYVQQRSPLHF. The DNA of the CDR3 is TGTGCCAGCAGTTACGTACAGCAACGTTCACCCCTCCACTTT.

This clone was counted only a few times. The chain carries TRBV29-1 and TRBJ1-2; the D is unclear. This CDR3 has 13 amino acids. V lost 2 bases and J lost 4, with 11 bases in between. Per the germline V gene, CDR1 is SQVTM and CDR2 is ANQGSEA. This CDR3 is CSVENSLLYGYTF. In nucleotides, the CDR3 is TGCAGCGTTGAAAACAGCCTCCTCTATGGCTACACCTTC.

This clone was counted only a few times. The chain has TRBV5-4 and TRBJ2-1, with 13 positions matching TRBD2. Per germline, CDR1 SGHNT and CDR2 YYREEE (reference sequence). Trimming cost V 5 bases and J 4 bases; bases outside gene matches: 12. CDR3 size: 18 residues. This CDR3 is CASREGLAGVGKYNEQFF. DNA of the CDR3: TGTGCCAGCAGGGAAGGACTAGCGGGAGTGGGAAAATACAATGAGCAGTTCTTC. The whole variable domain, remainder taken from reference TRBV5-4 and TRBJ2-1, is ETGVTQSPTHLIKTRGQQVTLRCSSQSGHNTVSWYQQALGQGPQFIFQYYREEENGRGNFPPRFSGLQFPNYSSELNVNALELDDSALYLCASREGLAGVGKYNEQFFGPGTRLTVL.

This clone was recorded a few times. The chain combines TRBV6-5 with TRBJ1-1; maybe TRBD1 (6 bases). The CDR3 spans 13 residues. CDR1 is MNHEY and CDR2 is SVGAGI in the germline V gene. Trimming took off 4 bases at V and 9 bases at J, with 15 bases between the two ends. The CDR3 sequence: CASSFGTRTKAFF. Written as DNA, the CDR3 is TGTGCCAGCAGTTTCGGGACACGTACGAAAGCTTTCTTT.

This clone has just a few counts. The chain combines TRBV5-6 with TRBJ2-5, with D possibly TRBD1 on 7 matching bases. The J call may be in error: the DNA end matches TRBJ2-7 better. The CDR3 sequence is 17 residues long. Germline CDR1 and CDR2: SGHDT and YYEEEE. The DNA of the CDR3 is TGTGCCAGCAGCCCAACCAACAGGGGTAGTAGACTAGGCGAGCAGTACTTC. Encoded protein: CASSPTNRGSRLGEQYF.

The chain links TRBV19 to TRBJ1-1; D is unresolved. The length of the CDR3 is 12 residues. Germline values: CDR1 LNHDA, CDR2 SQIVND (reference sequence). Trimming took 7 bases from V and 11 from J, leaving 17 bases between them. For the CDR3, the DNA is TGTGCCAGTAAGCCAGGTGGGCAGATGGCTTTCTTT. It is translated as CASKPGGQMAFF.

This clone has more than one count but fewer than ten. The chain combines TRBV11-2 with TRBJ1-1, with 7 bases identical to TRBD1. The junction had 2 bases not matched to a gene; V was cut back by 3 bases and J by 4 bases. The CDR3 extends over 13 amino acids. Germline assignment: CDR1 SGHAT and CDR2 FQNNGV. CDR3 sequence (DNA): TGTGCCAGCAGCTTTTACAGGGGCACTGAAGCTTTCTTT. This translates into CASSFYRGTEAFF.

The chain combines TRBV4-1 with TRBJ1-2; D unclear. The CDR3 extends over 13 amino acids. Germline V gene data show CDR1 as MGHRA and CDR2 as YSYEKL. The V and J ends lost 1 base and 6 bases respectively, with 9 bases between them. The CDR3 bases are TGCGCCAGCAGCCAAGTAGCGGGTGATGGCTACACCTTC. Translated: CASSQVAGDGYTF.

In this sample, this clone turned up a few times. V usage is TRBV6-5 and J usage is TRBJ1-1; the D is unclear. V shed 2 bases and J shed 3 bases, with 7 bases lying between them. The germline V gene encodes CDR1 MNHEY and CDR2 SVGAGI. CDR3 length: 13 amino acids. The DNA for the CDR3 is TGTGCCAGCAGTTACGGGAGGGACACTGAAGCTTTCTTT. It encodes CASSYGRDTEAFF.

This clone was observed a handful of times. The gene calls are TRBV5-1 and TRBJ2-7; 10 bases map to TRBD1. The CDR3 has 16 residues. Germline CDR1 reads SGHRS; CDR2 reads YFSETQ. V lost 3 bases and J lost 5; bases outside the gene matches: 11. The CDR3, as DNA: TGCGCCAGCAGCTGGCGATACGGGACAGGGGTCAACGAGCAGTACTTC. As protein: CASSWRYGTGVNEQYF. Full variable domain (missing parts from reference TRBV5-1 and TRBJ2-7): KAGVTQTPRYLIKTRGQQVTLSCSPISGHRSVSWYQQTPGQGLQFLFEYFSETQRNKGNFPGRFSGRQFSNSRSEMNVSTLELGDSALYLCASSWRYGTGVNEQYFGPGTRLTVT.

The chain links TRBV28 to TRBJ2-2, with D possibly matching TRBD1 (5 bases). The ends were cut back, 3 bases at V and 5 bases at J, with 13 bases in the middle. Looked up from germline, CDR1 is MDHEN and CDR2 is SYDVKM. There are 15 residues in the CDR3. The CDR3 reads CASSLGFSGTGELFF. DNA for the CDR3: TGTGCCAGCAGTTTGGGGTTTTCAGGGACCGGGGAGCTGTTTTTT.

This clone was counted only a few times. The chain employs TRBV6-5 and TRBJ1-4, with D uncertain. CDR1 is MNHEY and CDR2 is SVGAGI in the germline V gene. The CDR3 is 16 amino acids. V lost 2 bases and J 2 bases, leaving 12 bases between the germline ends. The DNA for the CDR3 is TGTGCCAGCAGTTACGGGCCAACTCGGACTAATGAAAAACTGTTTTTT. Its protein product is CASSYGPTRTNEKLFF.

V is TRBV4-1 and J is TRBJ2-7, with 7 bases that match TRBD1. This CDR3 is built from 14 residues. The V gene end was trimmed by 4 bases and the J gene end by 3 bases; junction bases not matched to a gene: 6. Germline V gene lookup returns CDR1 MGHRA and CDR2 YSYEKL. CDR3 DNA sequence: TGCGCCAGCAGCCCCGGGACAGAAAACTACGAGCAGTACTTC. This codes for CASSPGTENYEQYF.

The rearrangement joins TRBV5-4 to TRBJ2-3; 10 bases line up with TRBD1. Germline V CDR1 and CDR2: SGHNT, YYREEE (reference sequence). Losses at the gene ends were 7 bases for V and 0 bases for J; bases not matched to a gene: 5. This CDR3 has 15 residues. Here the CDR3 reads CASGRDRGSTDTQYF. CDR3 nucleotides: TGTGCCAGCGGCCGGGACAGGGGTAGCACAGATACGCAGTATTTT.